The 2 T cell receptor beta chains in this list originate from one sample, sequenced in a study of human T cells and chemical hapten exposure. Each CDR3 protein gets one entry after TCRdb re-called the RACE reads with MiXCR. The profile covers some 87,000 distinct CDR3 sequences, with about 9.4% appearing a single time and approximately 1.5% taken by the ten largest. Described time point: patch test 1, 2 weeks after DPC sensitization. As to treatment: therapeutic diphenylcyclopropenone sensitization with weekly scalp DPC. The sequencing here drew on whole blood, taken in connection with sensitization to the hapten diphenylcyclopropenone (DPC). The receptors stem from a woman between 50 and 59 years old with alopecia areata. Some clones in this sample may be carry-over from other donors' samples.

This clonotype has at least ten counts. The rearrangement uses TRBV7-9 and TRBJ1-5; possibly TRBD1 for D (6 bases). The CDR3 loop spans 15 amino acids. V was pared by 1 base and J by 3 bases, with 10 bases between. Germline assignment: CDR1 SEHNR and CDR2 FQNEAQ (reference sequence). The CDR3 bases are TGTGCCAGCAGCTTAGATGGGGGCTTCAATCAGCCCCAGCATTTT. Its protein is CASSLDGGFNQPQHF.

The CDR3 nucleotides read TGCAGCGGGGGCGGTGGGACAGGGGCGGGCAATGAGCAGTTCTTC. Protein sequence: CSGGGGTGAGNEQFF. The chain joins TRBV29-1 to TRBJ2-1, with 10 positions matching TRBD1. There are 15 residues in the CDR3. The ends lost 7 bases at V and 6 bases at J; junction bases unmatched: 12. CDR1 is SQVTM, CDR2 ANQGSEA, per germline.